The 26 T cell receptor beta chains presented below share a single source sample, sequenced in a study of T cells in Graves' hyperthyroidism and ophthalmopathy. The source material, RNA transcripts, was used to amplify TCR beta CDR3 regions. TCR CDR3 underwent first-round RT-PCR with the HTBI primer set. TCRdb re-called the multiplex PCR reads with MiXCR, one entry per CDR3 protein. The sample has more than 550,000 distinct CDR3 sequences, roughly 20% seen once. The sample was blood. The receptor set was obtained from a woman aged 45-59 years with Graves' hyperthyroidism that later progressed to Graves' ophthalmopathy.

The chain employs TRBV6-1 and TRBJ2-3, with a tentative D call TRBD1 (6 bases). V gave up 4 bases and J gave up 3 bases, with 17 bases separating them. Germline CDR1 MNHNS, CDR2 SASEGT. The CDR3 sequence is 16 residues long. The CDR3 DNA is TGTGCCAGCAGTGGAAACAGGGTAGGGATAACAGATACGCAGTATTTT. Amino acid sequence: CASSGNRVGITDTQYF.

The chain recombines TRBV6-1 with TRBJ1-5; 7 bases fit TRBD1. The CDR3 is made up of 16 amino acids. Trimming took 5 bases from V and 1 from J; bases not matched to a gene: 8. Germline values: CDR1 MNHNS, CDR2 SASEGT. CDR3 nucleotide sequence: TGTGCCAGCAGTTCTTACGACAGGGCCAGCAATCAGCCCCAGCATTTT. This translates into CASSSYDRASNQPQHF.

The chain is built from TRBV19 and TRBJ1-5; no clear D gene. V lost 6 bases and J 4 bases, leaving 13 bases between the germline ends. The germline gives CDR1 LNHDA, CDR2 SQIVND (reference sequence). This CDR3 comprises 14 residues. DNA for the CDR3: TGTGCCAGTAGGAGGGCAGATACGAATCAGCCCCAGCATTTT. Translating it yields CASRRADTNQPQHF.

This sequence joins TRBV7-9 and TRBJ1-6, with D possibly TRBD1 on 5 matching bases. Germline V gene data show CDR1 as SEHNR and CDR2 as FQNEAQ (reference sequence). The CDR3 length is 16 residues. V was shortened by 4 bases and J by 9 bases, with 19 bases between the two germline ends. As DNA, the CDR3 is TGTGCCAGCAGCTCAATGGGACCAAAGGGGCGTTCACCCCTCCACTTT. Translated: CASSSMGPKGRSPLHF.

The chain joins TRBV5-1 to TRBJ1-2; the D is unclear. This CDR3 comprises 14 residues. The germline V gene has CDR1 SGHRS and CDR2 YFSETQ. V lost 0 bases and J 5 bases, leaving 11 bases between the germline ends. DNA for the CDR3: TGCGCCAGCAGCTTGGCCGAACAGTTGTATGGCTACACCTTC. This encodes CASSLAEQLYGYTF.

This clonotype has ten or more counts. This chain joins TRBV3-1 and TRBJ1-4; D remains ambiguous. V was trimmed by 4 bases and J by 0 bases, leaving 6 bases between them. The CDR3 has 14 amino acids. Germline CDR1 LGHDT, CDR2 YNNKEL (reference sequence). Here the CDR3 DNA reads TGTGCCAGCAGCCCCGGGTCAACTAATGAAAAACTGTTTTTT. Protein sequence: CASSPGSTNEKLFF.

This clonotype was found a few times. The chain carries TRBV12-3 or TRBV12-4 and TRBJ2-1; 13 bases line up with TRBD2. Germline trimming cut 5 bases from V and 5 bases from J; bases unmatched to any gene: 9. This CDR3 has 17 residues. The CDR3 region is CASSPFGTSGAHNEQFF. DNA of the CDR3: TGTGCCAGCAGTCCATTCGGGACTAGCGGGGCCCACAATGAGCAGTTCTTC.

V and J are TRBV20-1 and TRBJ1-2; the D gene is possibly TRBD1 (6 bases). V lost 0 bases, J lost 6 bases, and 20 bases lay in between. The CDR3 loop spans 16 amino acids. Germline CDR1 reads DFQATT; CDR2 reads SNEGSKA (reference sequence). Here the CDR3 DNA reads TGCAGTGCTAGAGACGGGTCGAGACTGAAGGGGGATGGCTACACCTTC. Its protein product is CSARDGSRLKGDGYTF.

The rearrangement joins TRBV20-1 to TRBJ2-3, with unresolved D. Trimming left V 2 bases short and J 2 bases short, with 8 bases between. The germline CDR1 and CDR2 sequences are DFQATT and SNEGSKA (reference sequence). This CDR3 is built from 13 residues. CDR3 bases: TGCAGTGCTAGACGGTCCCCCACAGATACGCAGTATTTT. Its protein product is CSARRSPTDTQYF.

This clonotype was seen repeatedly, ten times or more. The chain is built from TRBV20-1 and TRBJ2-7, with TRBD1 as a possible D gene (6 bases). The V and J ends lost 6 bases and 0 bases respectively, with 12 bases between them. The CDR3 loop spans 13 amino acids. Germline loops: CDR1 DFQATT, CDR2 SNEGSKA (reference sequence). CDR3: CSATGQSSYEQYF. As DNA, the CDR3 is TGCAGTGCCACCGGACAGAGCTCCTACGAGCAGTACTTC.

The rearrangement uses TRBV30 and TRBJ2-7; D tentatively reads TRBD1 or TRBD2 (6 bases each). CDR1 and CDR2 from the germline V gene are GTSNPN and SVGIG (reference sequence). The CDR3 loop spans 12 amino acids. V was pared by 4 bases and J by 7 bases, with 14 bases between. The CDR3 bases are TGTGCCTGGACCGCGGGACAAGTGGAGCAGTACTTC. Translating it yields CAWTAGQVEQYF.

This clonotype was counted ten times or more. The V call is TRBV3-1, the J call TRBJ2-3, with no clear D. The V end lost 0 bases, the J end lost 5 bases, and 9 bases lay between the germline ends. CDR3 length equals 14 residues. CDR1 and CDR2 from the germline V gene are LGHDT and YNNKEL (reference sequence). The CDR3, as DNA: TGTGCCAGCAGCCAAGATGGTTTAGAAGATACGCAGTATTTT. This gives the protein CASSQDGLEDTQYF.

There are many counts of this clonotype. J is TRBJ2-1 and V is TRBV15, with D possibly TRBD1 on 5 matching bases. Trimming removed 3 bases from V and 6 bases from J, with 12 bases in between. CDR1 LNHNV and CDR2 YYDKDF come from the germline V gene (reference sequence). The CDR3 is 14 amino acids. The CDR3 region is CATSSATGSNEQFF. The DNA of the CDR3 is TGTGCCACCAGCAGCGCTACAGGCTCCAATGAGCAGTTCTTC.

A word on this clonotype: At one end the junction does not follow the germline gene, possibly because of a read error. In nucleotides, the CDR3 is TGTGCCACCAGTGCGTTGGCCTCTGGGACCAACGTCCTGACTTTC. Its protein is CATSALASGTNVLTF. The chain is built from TRBV24-1 and TRBJ2-6; D not resolved. The CDR3 sequence is 15 residues long. The germline CDR1 and CDR2 sequences are KGHDR and SFDVKD.

At least ten counts were recorded for this clonotype. The rearrangement uses TRBV5-1 and TRBJ2-1; D call uncertain. CDR3 length: 12 residues. Germline assignment: CDR1 SGHRS and CDR2 YFSETQ. Trimming took off 4 bases at V and 5 bases at J, with 7 bases between the two ends. The CDR3 loop is CASSGGNNEQFF. The CDR3 nucleotides read TGCGCCAGCAGCGGTGGAAACAATGAGCAGTTCTTC.

The rearrangement joins TRBV24-1 to TRBJ2-3, with TRBD1 identical over 7 bases. The germline V gene has CDR1 KGHDR and CDR2 SFDVKD. After removal of 1 base from V and 1 base from J, the junction contained 4 bases not matched to a gene. The CDR3 consists of 16 residues. CDR3 sequence (DNA): TGTGCCACCAGTGATTTAGGGACAGCGGGCACAGATACGCAGTATTTT. Its protein product is CATSDLGTAGTDTQYF.

The chain has TRBV9 and TRBJ2-2, with TRBD2 identical over 14 bases. Trimming took 4 bases from V and 3 from J; bases not matched to a gene: 5. This CDR3 comprises 17 residues. The germline gives CDR1 SGDLS, CDR2 YYNGEE. The CDR3 DNA sequence: TGTGCCAGCAGCACGGGACTAGCGGGGGTGTACACCGGGGAGCTGTTTTTT. Protein: CASSTGLAGVYTGELFF.

This clonotype showed up many times. The V and J genes are TRBV30 and TRBJ1-4; D not resolved. CDR3 length equals 11 residues. Trimming shortened V by 2 bases and J by 5 bases, and 3 bases separated the two germline ends. CDR1 and CDR2 (germline): GTSNPN, SVGIG (reference sequence). CDR3 nucleotides: TGTGCCTGGAGTACAAATGAAAAACTGTTTTTT. Translating it yields CAWSTNEKLFF.

This clonotype was counted only a few times. The CDR3 region has the DNA TGTGCCAGCAGTTACCTTACAGGGAACGGCTACACCTTC. This codes for CASSYLTGNGYTF. The rearrangement uses TRBV6-2 or TRBV6-3 and TRBJ1-2, with a weak D call TRBD1 (6 bases). With 2 bases removed from V and 8 bases from J, the gap between germline ends came to 12 bases. From germline, CDR1 is MNHEY and CDR2 SVGEGT. This CDR3 comprises 13 residues.

This clonotype has a count of ten or more. The V and J genes are TRBV3-1 and TRBJ2-5; D gene ambiguous. The germline V and J ends were trimmed by 4 bases and 2 bases, with 11 bases remaining between them. There are 14 residues in the CDR3. Germline V gene data show CDR1 as LGHDT and CDR2 as YNNKEL (reference sequence). This CDR3 is CASSPIRLQETQYF. CDR3 sequence (DNA): TGTGCCAGCAGCCCGATCCGGCTTCAAGAGACCCAGTACTTC.

This clonotype was observed a few times. The V call is TRBV9, the J call TRBJ2-3, with TRBD1 identical over 8 bases. Germline V gives CDR1 SGDLS, CDR2 YYNGEE. Trimming removed 0 bases from V and 4 bases from J; junction bases left unmatched: 4. The CDR3 totals 15 residues. The CDR3 sequence is CASSVGTGLPDTQYF. The DNA of the CDR3 is TGTGCCAGCAGCGTAGGGACAGGGCTACCAGATACGCAGTATTTT. The whole variable domain, remainder taken from reference TRBV9 and TRBJ2-3, is DSGVTQTPKHLITATGQRVTLRCSPRSGDLSVYWYQQSLDQGLQFLIQYYNGEERAKGNILERFSAQQFPDLHSELNLSSLELGDSALYFCASSVGTGLPDTQYFGPGTRLTVL.

The gene calls are TRBV27 and TRBJ2-2, with 8 bases matching TRBD2. This CDR3 has 17 amino acids. Germline CDR1 reads MNHEY; CDR2 reads SMNVEV (reference sequence). V gave up 6 bases and J gave up 1 base; unmatched junction bases: 10. CDR3 protein: CASRNLGGEGNTGELFF. CDR3 DNA sequence: TGTGCCAGCAGAAACCTCGGGGGGGAAGGGAACACCGGGGAGCTGTTTTTT.

This clonotype came up a few times. The V and J genes are TRBV14 and TRBJ1-1; a possible D gene is TRBD1 (6 bases). Germline CDR1 reads SGHDN; CDR2 reads FVKESK. V lost 3 bases, J lost 4 bases, and 15 bases lay in between. There are 15 residues in the CDR3. The CDR3 here is CASSQMSGVGTEAFF. The CDR3 DNA is TGTGCCAGCAGCCAGATGTCAGGGGTGGGCACTGAAGCTTTCTTT. Combining the CDR3 with reference TRBV14 and TRBJ1-1 gives the whole variable domain EAGVTQFPSHSVIEKGQTVTLRCDPISGHDNLYWYRRVMGKEIKFLLHFVKESKQDESGMPNNRFLAERTGGTYSTLKVQPAELEDSGVYFCASSQMSGVGTEAFFGQGTRLTVV.

A few counts support this clonotype. This chain uses TRBV7-3 with TRBJ2-1; 7 nucleotides align to TRBD2. In germline, CDR1 is SGHTA, CDR2 FQGTGA. The CDR3 length is 15 residues. The junction had 10 bases not matched to a gene; V was cut back by 4 bases and J by 7 bases. CDR3 nucleotide sequence: TGTGCCAGCAGCTACCGTGGGAGGGCAGATAATGAGCAGTTCTTC. Amino acids: CASSYRGRADNEQFF.

Remarks on this clonotype: A much larger clone sits a single nucleotide away, making a read error possible. This chain uses TRBV12-3 or TRBV12-4 with TRBJ1-1; 8 bases are a match to TRBD1. Losses at the gene ends were 5 bases for V and 6 bases for J; bases not matched to a gene: 11. The CDR3 is 15 amino acids. The CDR3 DNA sequence: TGTGCCAGCAGTCTTCGACAGGGGCTGGCGCCTGAAGCTTTCTTT. Amino acid sequence: CASSLRQGLAPEAFF.

This clonotype was counted a few times. CDR3 amino acids: CASSFRAKIATNEKLFF. CDR3 DNA sequence: TGTGCCAGCAGTTTTCGGGCGAAAATAGCAACTAATGAAAAACTGTTTTTT. This rearrangement joins TRBV27 to TRBJ1-4; D unclear. CDR1 is MNHEY and CDR2 is SMNVEV in the germline V gene (reference sequence). This CDR3 has 17 amino acids. V lost 3 bases and J lost 0, with 14 bases in between.